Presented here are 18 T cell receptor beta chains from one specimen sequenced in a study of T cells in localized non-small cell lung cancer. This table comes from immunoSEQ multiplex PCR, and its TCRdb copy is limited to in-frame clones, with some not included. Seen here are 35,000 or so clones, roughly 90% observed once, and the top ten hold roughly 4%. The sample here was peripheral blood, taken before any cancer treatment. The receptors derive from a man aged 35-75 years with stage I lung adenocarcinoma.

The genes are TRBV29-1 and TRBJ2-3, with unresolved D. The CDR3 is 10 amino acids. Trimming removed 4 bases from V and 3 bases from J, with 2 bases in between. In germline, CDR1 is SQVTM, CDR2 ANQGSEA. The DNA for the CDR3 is TGCAGCGTTGGGACAGATACGCAGTATTTT. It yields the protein CSVGTDTQYF.

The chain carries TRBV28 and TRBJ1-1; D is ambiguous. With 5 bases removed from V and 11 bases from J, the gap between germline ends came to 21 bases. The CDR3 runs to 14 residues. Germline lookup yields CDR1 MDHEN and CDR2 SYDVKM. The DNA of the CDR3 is TGTGCCAGCAGTCCACCCGCCATGGCCTTTATGGCTTTCTTT. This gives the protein CASSPPAMAFMAFF.

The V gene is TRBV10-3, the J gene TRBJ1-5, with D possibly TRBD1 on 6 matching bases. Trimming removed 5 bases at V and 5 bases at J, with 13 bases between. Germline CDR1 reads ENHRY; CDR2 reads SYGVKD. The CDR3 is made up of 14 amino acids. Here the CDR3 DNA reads TGTGCCATCAGTCGGGGGGAGGGGGATCAGCCCCAGCATTTT. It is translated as CAISRGEGDQPQHF.

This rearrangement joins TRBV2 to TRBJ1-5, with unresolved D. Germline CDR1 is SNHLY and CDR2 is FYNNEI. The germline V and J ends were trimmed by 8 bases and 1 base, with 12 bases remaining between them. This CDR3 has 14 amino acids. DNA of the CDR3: TGTGCCAGCCTAGGGATGGGCAGCAATCAGCCCCAGCATTTT. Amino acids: CASLGMGSNQPQHF.

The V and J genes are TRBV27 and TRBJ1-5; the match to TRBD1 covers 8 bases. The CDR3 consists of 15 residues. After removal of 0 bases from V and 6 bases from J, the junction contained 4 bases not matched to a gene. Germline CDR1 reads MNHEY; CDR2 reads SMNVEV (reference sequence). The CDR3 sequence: CASSLSTGASQPQHF. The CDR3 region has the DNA TGTGCCAGCAGTTTATCGACAGGGGCGTCTCAGCCCCAGCATTTT.

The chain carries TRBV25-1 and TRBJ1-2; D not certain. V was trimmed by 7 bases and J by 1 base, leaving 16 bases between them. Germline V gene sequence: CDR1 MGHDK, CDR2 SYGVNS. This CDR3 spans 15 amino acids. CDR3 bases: TGTGCCAGCACCCCGCGAGCGGGAAGTAACTATGGCTACACCTTC. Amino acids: CASTPRAGSNYGYTF.

The CDR3 DNA reads as TGTGCCACCTGGAAGGGACAGGGGGCGATTGAAGCTTTCTTT. As protein: CATWKGQGAIEAFF. The chain employs TRBV10-3 and TRBJ1-1; 12 bases map to TRBD1. CDR3 length: 14 residues. The germline gives CDR1 ENHRY, CDR2 SYGVKD. Trimming at V came to 10 bases and at J to 7 bases, leaving 10 bases not matched to a gene.

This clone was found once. CDR3: CASSPRQANTEAFF. CDR3 DNA: TGTGCCAGCAGCCCGAGACAGGCTAACACTGAAGCTTTCTTT. The V and J genes are TRBV5-5 and TRBJ1-1; possible D gene TRBD1, 6 bases. CDR1 SGHKS and CDR2 YYEKEE come from the germline V gene (reference sequence). This CDR3 is 14 amino acids long. The V gene lost 4 bases and the J gene lost 2 bases, with 12 bases spanning the gap.

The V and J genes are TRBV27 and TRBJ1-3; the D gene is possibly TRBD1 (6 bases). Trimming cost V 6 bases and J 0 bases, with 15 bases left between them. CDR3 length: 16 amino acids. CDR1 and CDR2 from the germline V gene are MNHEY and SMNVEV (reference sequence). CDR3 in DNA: TGTGCCAGCAGCCCGGACAGTTTGTACTCTGGAAACACCATATATTTT. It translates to CASSPDSLYSGNTIYF.

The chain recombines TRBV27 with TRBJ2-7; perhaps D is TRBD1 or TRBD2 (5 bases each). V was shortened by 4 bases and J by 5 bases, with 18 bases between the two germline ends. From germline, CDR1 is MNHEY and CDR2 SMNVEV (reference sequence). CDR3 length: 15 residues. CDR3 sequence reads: CASSSTGTHGNEQYF. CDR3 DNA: TGTGCCAGCAGTTCCACGGGGACGCACGGAAACGAGCAGTACTTC.

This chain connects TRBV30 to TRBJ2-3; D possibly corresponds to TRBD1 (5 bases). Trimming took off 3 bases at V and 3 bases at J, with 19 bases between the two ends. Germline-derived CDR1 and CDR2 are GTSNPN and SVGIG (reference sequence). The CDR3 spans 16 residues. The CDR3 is CAWSSWSQGQTDTQYF. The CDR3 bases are TGTGCCTGGAGCTCGTGGTCGCAGGGTCAAACAGATACGCAGTATTTT.

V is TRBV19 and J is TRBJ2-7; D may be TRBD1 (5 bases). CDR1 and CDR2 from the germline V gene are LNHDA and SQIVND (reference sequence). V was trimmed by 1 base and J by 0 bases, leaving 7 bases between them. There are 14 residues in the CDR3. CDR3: CASSIVQDSYEQYF. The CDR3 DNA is TGTGCCAGTAGTATAGTACAGGACTCCTACGAGCAGTACTTC.

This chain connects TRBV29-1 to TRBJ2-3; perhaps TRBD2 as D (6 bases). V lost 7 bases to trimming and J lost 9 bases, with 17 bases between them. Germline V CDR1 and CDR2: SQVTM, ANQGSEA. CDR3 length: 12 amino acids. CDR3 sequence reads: CSGGPGGNTQYF. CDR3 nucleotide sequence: TGCAGCGGGGGCCCCGGAGGGAACACGCAGTATTTT.

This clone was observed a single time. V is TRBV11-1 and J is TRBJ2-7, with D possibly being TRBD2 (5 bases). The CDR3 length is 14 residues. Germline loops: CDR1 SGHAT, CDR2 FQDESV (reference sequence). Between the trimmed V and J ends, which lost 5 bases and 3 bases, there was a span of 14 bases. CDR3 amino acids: CASSPRTGNYEQYF. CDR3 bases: TGTGCCAGCAGCCCGAGGACGGGGAACTACGAGCAGTACTTC.

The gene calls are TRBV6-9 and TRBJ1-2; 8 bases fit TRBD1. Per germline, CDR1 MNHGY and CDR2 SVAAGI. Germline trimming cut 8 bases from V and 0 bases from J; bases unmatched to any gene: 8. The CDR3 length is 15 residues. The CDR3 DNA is TGTGCCAGCCGGCCCCGGGACAGGACTAACTATGGCTACACCTTC. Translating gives CASRPRDRTNYGYTF.

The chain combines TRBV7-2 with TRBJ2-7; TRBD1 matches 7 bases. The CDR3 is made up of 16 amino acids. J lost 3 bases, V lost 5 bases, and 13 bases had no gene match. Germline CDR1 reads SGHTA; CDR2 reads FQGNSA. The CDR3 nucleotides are TGTGCCAGCAGCCCCAGGACGGGGACAGCGATCTACGAGCAGTACTTC. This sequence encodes CASSPRTGTAIYEQYF. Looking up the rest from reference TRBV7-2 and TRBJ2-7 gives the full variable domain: GAGVSQSPSNKVTEKGKDVELRCDPISGHTALYWYRQSLGQGLEFLIYFQGNSAPDKSGLPSDRFSAERTGGSVSTLTIQRTQQEDSAVYLCASSPRTGTAIYEQYFGPGTRLTVT.

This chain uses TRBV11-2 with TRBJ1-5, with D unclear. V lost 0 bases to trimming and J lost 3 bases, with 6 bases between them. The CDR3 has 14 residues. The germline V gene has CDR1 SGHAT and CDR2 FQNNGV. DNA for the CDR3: TGTGCCAGCAGCTTAGACGCGTTCAATCAGCCCCAGCATTTT. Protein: CASSLDAFNQPQHF. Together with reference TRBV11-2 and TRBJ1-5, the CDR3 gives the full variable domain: EAGVAQSPRYKIIEKRQSVAFWCNPISGHATLYWYQQILGQGPKLLIQFQNNGVVDDSQLPKDRFSAERLKGVDSTLKIQPAKLEDSAVYLCASSLDAFNQPQHFGDGTRLSIL.

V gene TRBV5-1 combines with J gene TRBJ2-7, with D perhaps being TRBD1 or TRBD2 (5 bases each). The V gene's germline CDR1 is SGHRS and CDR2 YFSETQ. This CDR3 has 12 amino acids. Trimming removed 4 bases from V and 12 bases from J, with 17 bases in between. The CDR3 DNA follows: TGCGCCAGCAGCCCGGCCGGGGCGGTCTGGTACTTC. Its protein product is CASSPAGAVWYF.